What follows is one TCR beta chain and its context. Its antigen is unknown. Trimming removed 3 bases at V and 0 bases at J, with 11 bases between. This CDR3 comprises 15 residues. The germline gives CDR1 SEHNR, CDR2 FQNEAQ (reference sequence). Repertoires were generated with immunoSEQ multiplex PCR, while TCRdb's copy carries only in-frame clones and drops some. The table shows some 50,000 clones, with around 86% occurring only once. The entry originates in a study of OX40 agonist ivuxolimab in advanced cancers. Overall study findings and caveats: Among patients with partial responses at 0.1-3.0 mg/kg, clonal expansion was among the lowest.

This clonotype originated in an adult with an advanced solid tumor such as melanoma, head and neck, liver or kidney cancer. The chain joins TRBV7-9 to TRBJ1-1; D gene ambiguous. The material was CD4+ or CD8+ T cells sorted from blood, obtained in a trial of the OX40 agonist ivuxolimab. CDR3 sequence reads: CASSFPPVLNTEAFF. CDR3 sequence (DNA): TGTGCCAGCAGCTTCCCTCCCGTCCTGAACACTGAAGCTTTCTTT.